This T cell receptor beta chain was identified during a study of blood T cell repertoires in COVID-19 (dated by TCRdb to 2020 to 2021). Study-level background: Recovered participants in ImmuneRACE Cohort 3 were defined by two consecutive negative NP/OP PCR tests, clearance by a healthcare professional, or resolution of symptoms. Samples from collaborators originated in the United States, Italy and Spain and spanned both the acute and convalescent phases of COVID-19. The material from the prospective study consisted of cDNA or gDNA derived from T cells, B-cell-depleted T cells, or PBMCs. Subjects who had been exposed to COVID-19, were actively infected with it, or had recovered from it provided the deeply sampled blood TCRbeta repertoires that made up the dataset. A freely available public database, intended as a resource for researchers studying the immune response to SARS-CoV-2, is where the repertoires were released. Samples were obtained from the ongoing ImmuneRACE study (first 160 participants) and from 1,200 or so subjects provided by 6 global collaborators. The sample metadata nearly always contained a de-identified subject ID, COVID-19 status, age in years and sex. Where HLA class I and class II types were available, the types were taken from metadata supplied by the sample provider, not from assay-based typing. Broad study findings and their caveats: The quantity of clinical and demographic metadata differed by source and by participant and was supplied without curation.

Enrolling through a virtual design, the prospective study's participants ranged in age from roughly 18 to 95 years and lived across roughly 24 United States geographic areas. Cohort assignment in the prospective study relied on participant-reported clinical history from a screening survey and a study questionnaire. In the prospective study, whole blood, serum and a nasopharyngeal or oropharyngeal swab were collected from each participant by mobile phlebotomists. Participants in the prospective study had the option to provide additional blood draws and questionnaires over a roughly 2-month period. Before DNA extraction, blood samples from the prospective study were shipped at room temperature or frozen. In regard to this clone: The antigen it recognizes is unknown. Qualities for individual bases were not recorded, and no much larger clone is one base off.

Deletion took 1 base off V and 4 bases off J, with a span of 22 bases between the germline ends. From cysteine to phenylalanine, the CDR3 is 18 amino acids long. CDR3 DNA only is kept here, 54 bases in frame from base 1. The germline V gene gives CDR1 as LGHNA and CDR2 as YSLEER. The immunoSEQ Assay, a bias-controlled multiplex PCR, was used to amplify TCRbeta CDR3 regions from genomic DNA. The original methods were these. Nucleated cell counts per sample were estimated from amplification of reference gene primers within the assay. To quantify the absolute abundance of each unique TCRbeta CDR3 rearrangement, sequence reads were collapsed and filtered. For each sample, productive Simpson clonality was calculated as the square root of Simpson's diversity index across productive rearrangements. TCRdb limited this immuneACCESS table to in-frame rearrangements with V and J called. A share of clones is missing; checked studies link under half to unresolved V genes, and the rest is unexplained. The V and J calls and clone size were taken over from that table, and D and trimming were inferred from the DNA. In all, the sample holds some 160,000 clones, and around 80% of those were seen once. The ten largest account for 19% of the sample.

This TCR was recovered from a woman in her 70s in a cohort exposed to, infected with or recovered from COVID-19 (not recorded which). The sample was PBMCs or T cells enriched from blood (not recorded which). The V and J genes are TRBV4-3 and TRBJ2-5, with TRBD2 perhaps the D gene, on 5 matching bases. The nucleotide sequence is TGCGCCAGCAGCCAAGGTGTGGGAGTACCCCCACCCCGAGAGACCCAGTACTTC. This encodes CASSQGVGVPPPRETQYF.